The 2 T cell receptor beta chains below come from one sample, sequenced in a study of blood T cell repertoires in COVID-19. Sequenced by immunoSEQ multiplex PCR; TCRdb stores in-frame clones only, minus some. This sample has over 85,000 clones; 85% occur once, and the top ten carry 3% to 3.5%. Sequences were obtained from peripheral blood. These receptors originate from a man in his fifties with acute or convalescent COVID-19.

This clone has a single count. The chain links TRBV7-9 to TRBJ1-2; the D gene is possibly TRBD1 (5 bases). Germline V gene data show CDR1 as SEHNR and CDR2 as FQNEAQ (reference sequence). This CDR3 contains 13 residues. Trimming took off 1 base at V and 4 bases at J, with 7 bases between the two ends. CDR3 in DNA: TGTGCCAGCAGCTTAGGACAGCTCTATGGCTACACCTTC. Residues: CASSLGQLYGYTF.

This chain joins TRBV19 and TRBJ2-7; the D gene is possibly TRBD2 (6 bases). The ends were cut back, 0 bases at V and 1 base at J, with 13 bases in the middle. Per the germline V gene, CDR1 is LNHDA and CDR2 is SQIVND (reference sequence). This CDR3 is 16 amino acids long. As DNA, the CDR3 is TGTGCCAGTAGTATAGATCATATTAGCGGATCCTACGAGCAGTACTTC. It translates to CASSIDHISGSYEQYF.